The 4 T cell receptor beta chains below all came from one sample that was sequenced in a study of blood T cell repertoires in COVID-19. Using immunoSEQ multiplex PCR, the repertoire was profiled, and TCRdb retains in-frame clones only, with some absent. The sample yields about 120,000 clones, approximately 80% seen once. Sequencing used peripheral blood. The source of these receptors is a woman aged 70 to 79 with acute or convalescent COVID-19.

This clone occurred a few times. The gene calls are TRBV18 and TRBJ1-5; TRBD1 matches at 10 bases. CDR3 size: 15 residues. Germline V gene data show CDR1 as KGHSH and CDR2 as LQKENI. Trimming took 5 bases from V and 3 from J; bases not matched to a gene: 4. CDR3: CASSRDRGSNQPQHF. The CDR3 DNA is TGTGCCAGCTCAAGGGACAGGGGCTCCAATCAGCCCCAGCATTTT.

Here the CDR3 DNA reads TGTGCCAGCATGGGATTTGGAGCGGGGGGACATCAAGAGACCCAGTACTTC. This gives the protein CASMGFGAGGHQETQYF. J is TRBJ2-5 and V is TRBV2; 9 bases are shared with TRBD2. The germline CDR1 and CDR2 sequences are SNHLY and FYNNEI. The CDR3 is 17 amino acids. V was clipped by 7 bases and J by 2 bases; unmatched bases: 14. Full variable domain (rest looked up from reference TRBV2 and TRBJ2-5): EPEVTQTPSHQVTQMGQEVILRCVPISNHLYFYWYRQILGQKVEFLVSFYNNEISEKSEIFDDQFSVERPDGSNFTLKIRSTKLEDSAMYFCASMGFGAGGHQETQYFGPGTRLLVL.

This clone was found once. The genes are TRBV11-3 and TRBJ1-2, with D possibly matching TRBD1 (6 bases). Per the germline V gene, CDR1 is SGHNT and CDR2 is YENEEA. The CDR3 runs 14 residues. The ends were cut back, 5 bases at V and 6 bases at J, with 16 bases in the middle. The CDR3 bases are TGTGCCAGCAGCCCATCGGCGGGGGCTCATGGCTACACCTTC. It encodes CASSPSAGAHGYTF.

The rearrangement links TRBV11-2 to TRBJ2-5; 10 positions agree with TRBD2. The V gene's germline CDR1 is SGHAT and CDR2 FQNNGV. The CDR3 is 18 amino acids. V lost 2 bases to trimming and J lost 1 base; unmatched junction nucleotides: 10. As DNA, the CDR3 is TGTGCCAGCAGCTTATCCGGTGCCGCTAGCGGGGGCCAAGAGACCCAGTACTTC. This sequence encodes CASSLSGAASGGQETQYF.